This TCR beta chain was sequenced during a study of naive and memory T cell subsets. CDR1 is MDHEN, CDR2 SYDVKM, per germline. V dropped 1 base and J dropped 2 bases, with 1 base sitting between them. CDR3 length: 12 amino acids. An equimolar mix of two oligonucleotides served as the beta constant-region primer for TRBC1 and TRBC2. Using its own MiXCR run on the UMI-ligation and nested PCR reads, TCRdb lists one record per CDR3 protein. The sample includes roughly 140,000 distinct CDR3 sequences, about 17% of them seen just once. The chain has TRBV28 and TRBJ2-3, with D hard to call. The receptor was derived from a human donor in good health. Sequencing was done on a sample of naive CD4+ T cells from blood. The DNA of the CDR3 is TGTGCCAGCAGTTTATTCACAGATACGCAGTATTTT. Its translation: CASSLFTDTQYF.